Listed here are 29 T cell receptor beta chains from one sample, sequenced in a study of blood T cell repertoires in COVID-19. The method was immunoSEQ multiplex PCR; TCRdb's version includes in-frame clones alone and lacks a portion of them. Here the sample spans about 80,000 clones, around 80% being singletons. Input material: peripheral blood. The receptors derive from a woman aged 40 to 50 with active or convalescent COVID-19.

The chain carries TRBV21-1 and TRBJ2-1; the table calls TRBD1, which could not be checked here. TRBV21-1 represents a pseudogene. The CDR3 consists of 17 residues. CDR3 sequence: CASSSPRRGQGANEQFF. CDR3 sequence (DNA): TGTGCCAGCAGCTCCCCCAGGCGGGGACAGGGGGCGAATGAGCAGTTCTTC.

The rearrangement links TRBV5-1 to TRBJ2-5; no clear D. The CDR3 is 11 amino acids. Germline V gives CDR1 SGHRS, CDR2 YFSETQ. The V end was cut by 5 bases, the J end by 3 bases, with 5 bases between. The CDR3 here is CASRSEETQYF. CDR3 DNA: TGCGCCAGCAGATCCGAAGAGACCCAGTACTTC.

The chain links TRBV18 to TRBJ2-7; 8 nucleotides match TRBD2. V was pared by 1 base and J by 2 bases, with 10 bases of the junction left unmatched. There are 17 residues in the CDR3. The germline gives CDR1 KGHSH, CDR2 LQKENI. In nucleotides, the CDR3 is TGTGCCAGCTCACCACAGATCCCCGGGAGGGGTCCCTACGAGCAGTACTTC. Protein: CASSPQIPGRGPYEQYF.

In DNA, the CDR3 is TGCGCCAGCAGCCAAGAAGCTCCGGGAGGGCACACCGGGGAGCTGTTTTTT. The encoded protein is CASSQEAPGGHTGELFF. The chain joins TRBV4-3 to TRBJ2-2, with 8 bases aligning to TRBD2. The germline V gene has CDR1 LGHNA and CDR2 YSLEER. V lost 0 bases, J lost 3 bases, and 6 bases stayed unmatched. CDR3 length: 17 residues.

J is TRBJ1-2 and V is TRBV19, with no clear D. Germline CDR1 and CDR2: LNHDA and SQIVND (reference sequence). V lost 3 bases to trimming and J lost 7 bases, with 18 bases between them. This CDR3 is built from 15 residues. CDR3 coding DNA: TGTGCCAGTAGTATTTTCGGCAGCCTCTACAGTGGCTACACCTTC. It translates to CASSIFGSLYSGYTF. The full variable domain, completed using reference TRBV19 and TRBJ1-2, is DGGITQSPKYLFRKEGQNVTLSCEQNLNHDAMYWYRQDPGQGLRLIYYSQIVNDFQKGDIAEGYSVSREKKESFPLTVTSAQKNPTAFYLCASSIFGSLYSGYTFGSGTRLTVV.

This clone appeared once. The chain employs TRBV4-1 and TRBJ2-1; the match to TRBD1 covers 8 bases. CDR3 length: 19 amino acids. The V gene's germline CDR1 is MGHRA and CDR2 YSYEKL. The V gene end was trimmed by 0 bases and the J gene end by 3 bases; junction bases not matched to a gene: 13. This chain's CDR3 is CASSQELSGYGTGYNEQFF. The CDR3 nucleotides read TGCGCCAGCAGCCAAGAATTGTCGGGCTACGGGACAGGCTACAATGAGCAGTTCTTC.

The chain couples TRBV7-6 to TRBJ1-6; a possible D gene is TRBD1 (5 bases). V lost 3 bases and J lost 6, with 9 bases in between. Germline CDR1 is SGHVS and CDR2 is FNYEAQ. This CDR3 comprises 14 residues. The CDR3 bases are TGTGCCAGCAGCTTCGGGCAGGGTAATTCACCCCTCCACTTT. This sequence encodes CASSFGQGNSPLHF.

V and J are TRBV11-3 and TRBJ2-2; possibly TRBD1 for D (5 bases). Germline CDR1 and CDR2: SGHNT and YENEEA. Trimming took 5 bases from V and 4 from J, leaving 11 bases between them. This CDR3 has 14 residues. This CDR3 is CASSAQGSTGELFF. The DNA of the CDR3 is TGTGCCAGCAGCGCTCAGGGTAGCACCGGGGAGCTGTTTTTT.

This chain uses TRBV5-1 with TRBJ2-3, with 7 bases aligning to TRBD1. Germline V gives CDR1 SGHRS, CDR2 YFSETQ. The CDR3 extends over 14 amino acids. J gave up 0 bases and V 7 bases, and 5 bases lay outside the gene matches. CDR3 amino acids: CASRDSSSTDTQYF. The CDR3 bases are TGCGCCAGCCGGGACAGTTCTAGCACAGATACGCAGTATTTT.

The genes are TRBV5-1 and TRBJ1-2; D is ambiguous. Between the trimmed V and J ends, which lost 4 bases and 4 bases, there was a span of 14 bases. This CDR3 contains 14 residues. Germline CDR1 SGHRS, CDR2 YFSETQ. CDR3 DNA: TGCGCCAGCAGCCAAGAGACGGGTCTCTATGGCTACACCTTC. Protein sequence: CASSQETGLYGYTF.

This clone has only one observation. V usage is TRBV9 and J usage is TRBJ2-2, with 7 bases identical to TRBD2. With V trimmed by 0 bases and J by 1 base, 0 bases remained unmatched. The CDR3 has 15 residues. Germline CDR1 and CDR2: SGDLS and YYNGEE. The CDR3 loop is CASSVAGGNTGELFF. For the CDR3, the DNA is TGTGCCAGCAGCGTAGCGGGAGGGAACACCGGGGAGCTGTTTTTT.

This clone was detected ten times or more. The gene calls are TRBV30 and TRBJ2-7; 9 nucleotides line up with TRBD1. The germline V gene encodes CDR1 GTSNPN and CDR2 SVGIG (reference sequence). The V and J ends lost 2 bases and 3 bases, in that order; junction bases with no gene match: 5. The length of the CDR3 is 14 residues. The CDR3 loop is CAWSRGTGHYEQYF. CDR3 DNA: TGTGCCTGGAGTAGAGGGACAGGGCACTACGAGCAGTACTTC.

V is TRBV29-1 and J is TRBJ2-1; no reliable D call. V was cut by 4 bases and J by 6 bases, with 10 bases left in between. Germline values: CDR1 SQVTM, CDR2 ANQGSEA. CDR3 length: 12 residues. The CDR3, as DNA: TGCAGCGTTGCCAAACAGAGCAATGAGCAGTTCTTC. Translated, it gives CSVAKQSNEQFF.

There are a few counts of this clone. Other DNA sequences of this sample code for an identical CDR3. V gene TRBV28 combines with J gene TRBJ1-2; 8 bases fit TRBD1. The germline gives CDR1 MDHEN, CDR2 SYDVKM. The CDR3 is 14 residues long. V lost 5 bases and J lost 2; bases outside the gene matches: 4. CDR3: CASSADRGNYGYTF. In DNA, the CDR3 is TGTGCCAGCAGTGCCGACAGGGGAAACTATGGCTACACCTTC.

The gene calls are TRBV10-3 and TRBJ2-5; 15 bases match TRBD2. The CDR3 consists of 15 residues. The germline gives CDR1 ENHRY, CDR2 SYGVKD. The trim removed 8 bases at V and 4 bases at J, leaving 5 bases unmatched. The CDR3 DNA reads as TGTGCCATCTCGCGGACTAGCGGGGGGGCAGAGACCCAGTACTTC. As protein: CAISRTSGGAETQYF.

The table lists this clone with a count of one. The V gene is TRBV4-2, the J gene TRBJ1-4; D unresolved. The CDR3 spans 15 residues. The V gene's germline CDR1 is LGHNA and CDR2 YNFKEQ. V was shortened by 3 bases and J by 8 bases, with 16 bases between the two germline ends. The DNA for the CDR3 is TGTGCCAGCAGCCAGTTTCTTAGTAGTTTGGAAAAACTGTTTTTT. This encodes CASSQFLSSLEKLFF.

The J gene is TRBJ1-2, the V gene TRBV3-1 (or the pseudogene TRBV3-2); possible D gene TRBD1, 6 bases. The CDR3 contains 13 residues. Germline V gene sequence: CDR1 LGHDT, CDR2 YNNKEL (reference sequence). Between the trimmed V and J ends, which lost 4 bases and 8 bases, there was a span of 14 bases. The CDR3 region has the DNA TGTGCCAGCAGCCGAAGGACAGCTGGGGGCTACACCTTC. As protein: CASSRRTAGGYTF.

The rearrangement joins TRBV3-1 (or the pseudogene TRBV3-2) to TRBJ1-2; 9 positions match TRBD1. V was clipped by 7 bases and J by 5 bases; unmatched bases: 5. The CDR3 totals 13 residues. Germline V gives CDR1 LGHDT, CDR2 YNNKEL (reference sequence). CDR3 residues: CASKDRGRYGYTF. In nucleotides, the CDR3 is TGTGCCAGCAAGGACAGGGGTCGGTATGGCTACACCTTC.

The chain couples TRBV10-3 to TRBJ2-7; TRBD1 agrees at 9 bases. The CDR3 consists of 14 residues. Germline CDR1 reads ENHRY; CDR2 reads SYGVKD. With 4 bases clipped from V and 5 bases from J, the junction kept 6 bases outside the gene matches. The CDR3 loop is CAISAGQGPHEQYF. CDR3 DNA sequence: TGTGCCATCAGTGCGGGACAGGGCCCCCACGAGCAGTACTTC.

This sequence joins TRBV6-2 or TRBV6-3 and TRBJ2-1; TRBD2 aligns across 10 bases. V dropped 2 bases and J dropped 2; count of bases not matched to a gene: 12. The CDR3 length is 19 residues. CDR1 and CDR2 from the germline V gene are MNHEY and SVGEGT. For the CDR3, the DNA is TGTGCCAGCAGTTACCCTTCCCTGTCAAGCGGGGGGGCCTACAATGAGCAGTTCTTC. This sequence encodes CASSYPSLSSGGAYNEQFF.

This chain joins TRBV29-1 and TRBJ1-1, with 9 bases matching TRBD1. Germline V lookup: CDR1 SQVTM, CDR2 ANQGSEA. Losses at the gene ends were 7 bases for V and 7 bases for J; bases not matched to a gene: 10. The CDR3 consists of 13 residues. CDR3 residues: CSAGDRAEIEAFF. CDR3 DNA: TGCAGCGCTGGGGACAGGGCTGAAATTGAAGCTTTCTTT.

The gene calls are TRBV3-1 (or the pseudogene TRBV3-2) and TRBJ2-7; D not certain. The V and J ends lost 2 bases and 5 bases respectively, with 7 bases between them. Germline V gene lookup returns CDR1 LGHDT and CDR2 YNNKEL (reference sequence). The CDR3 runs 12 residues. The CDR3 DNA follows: TGTGCCAGCAGCCAACGGGTAAACGAGCAGTACTTC. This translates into CASSQRVNEQYF.

The CDR3: CSAGQGGEQYF. The CDR3, as DNA: TGCAGCGCCGGACAGGGAGGCGAGCAGTACTTC. This chain uses TRBV29-1 with TRBJ2-7, with 8 bases aligning to TRBD1. Germline CDR1 is SQVTM and CDR2 is ANQGSEA. Trimming removed 7 bases from V and 6 bases from J; junction bases left unmatched: 5. This CDR3 comprises 11 residues.

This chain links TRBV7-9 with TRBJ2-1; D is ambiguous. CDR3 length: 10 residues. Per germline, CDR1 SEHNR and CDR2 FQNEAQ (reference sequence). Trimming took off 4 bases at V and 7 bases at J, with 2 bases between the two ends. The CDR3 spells CASSSNEQFF. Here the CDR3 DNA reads TGTGCCAGCAGCTCTAATGAGCAGTTCTTC.

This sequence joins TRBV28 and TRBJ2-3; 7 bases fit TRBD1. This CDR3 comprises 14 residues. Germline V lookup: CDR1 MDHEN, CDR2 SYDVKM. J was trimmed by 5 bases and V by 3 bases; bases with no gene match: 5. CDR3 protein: CASSFDRVGDTQYF. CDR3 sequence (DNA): TGTGCCAGCAGTTTCGACAGGGTGGGAGATACGCAGTATTTT.

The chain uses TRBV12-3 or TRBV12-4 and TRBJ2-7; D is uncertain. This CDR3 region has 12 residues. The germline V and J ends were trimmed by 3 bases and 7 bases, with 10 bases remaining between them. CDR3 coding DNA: TGTGCCAGCAGTTTTGGTGCGCGTGAGCAGTACTTC. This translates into CASSFGAREQYF.

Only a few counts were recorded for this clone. The CDR3 loop reads CASSPPWQGTGNTIYF. The CDR3 region has the DNA TGTGCCAGCTCACCACCGTGGCAGGGGACTGGAAACACCATATATTTT. The chain uses TRBV18 and TRBJ1-3, with D perhaps matching TRBD1 (6 bases). The CDR3 consists of 16 residues. V was pared by 0 bases and J by 2 bases, with 11 bases between. Germline V gene lookup returns CDR1 KGHSH and CDR2 LQKENI.

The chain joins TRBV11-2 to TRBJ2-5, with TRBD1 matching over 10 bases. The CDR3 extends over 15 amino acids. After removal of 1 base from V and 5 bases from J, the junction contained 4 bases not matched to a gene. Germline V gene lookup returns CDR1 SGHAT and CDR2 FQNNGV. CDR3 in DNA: TGTGCCAGCAGCTTAGTCGGGACAGGGGTGGAGACCCAGTACTTC. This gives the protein CASSLVGTGVETQYF.

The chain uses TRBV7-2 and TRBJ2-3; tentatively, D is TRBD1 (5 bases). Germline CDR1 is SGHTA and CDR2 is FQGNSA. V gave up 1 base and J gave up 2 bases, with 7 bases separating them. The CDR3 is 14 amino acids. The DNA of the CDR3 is TGTGCCAGCAGCTTAGTGGACAACACAGATACGCAGTATTTT. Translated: CASSLVDNTDTQYF. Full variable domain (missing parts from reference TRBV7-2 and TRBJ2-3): GAGVSQSPSNKVTEKGKDVELRCDPISGHTALYWYRQSLGQGLEFLIYFQGNSAPDKSGLPSDRFSAERTGGSVSTLTIQRTQQEDSAVYLCASSLVDNTDTQYFGPGTRLTVL.